This section outlines one T cell receptor (beta chain) sequence together with its context. These data belong to a study of control samples from healthy donors and cancer patients. This CDR3 is built from 12 residues. Trimming stripped 2 bases from V and 2 bases from J, with 0 bases between. Germline loops: CDR1 MDHEN, CDR2 SYDVKM. Only in-frame clones appear in the TCRdb table, and some are missing; sequencing was by immunoSEQ multiplex PCR. The table shows about 82,000 clones, with just under 95% occurring only once. The origin of this receptor is a woman aged 18 to 35 in good health. Input material: blood. The V call is TRBV28, the J call TRBJ1-4; no definite D call. The CDR3 loop reads CASSLTNEKLFF. As DNA, the CDR3 is TGTGCCAGCAGTTTAACTAATGAAAAACTGTTTTTT.